This is a list of T cell receptor beta chains from one sample in a study of T cell changes during pregnancy in multiple sclerosis. This table comes from immunoSEQ multiplex PCR, and its TCRdb copy is limited to in-frame clones, with some not included. This table holds roughly 46,000 clones, roughly 93% found once. Sample: CD8+ T cells from peripheral blood mononuclear cells, taken in the first trimester of pregnancy. These receptors were taken from a female donor with multiple sclerosis, enrolled in a pregnancy study. Both conserved end residues are part of each CDR3. The D gene is left open where the match is weak. Clone sizes are given selectively: once, few, many, or a class where the clone is expanded.

size | D | J | V | DNA | CDR3
. | TRBD2 | TRBJ2-1 | TRBV29-1 | TGCAGCGTTCAAGGCGCTAGCGGGAATCCCTACAATGAGCAGTTCTTC | CSVQGASGNPYNEQFF
once | . | TRBJ2-7 | TRBV4-2 | TGTGCCAGCAGCCAGCGTAACGAGCAGTACTTC | CASSQRNEQYF
. | . | TRBJ1-1 | TRBV10-3 | TGTGCCATCAGTGGGCGGGGGGGACAGAACACTGAAGCTTTCTTT | CAISGRGGQNTEAFF
. | . | TRBJ2-3 | TRBV4-3 | TGCGCCAGCAGCCGATGGAGGGGAGATACGCAGTATTTT | CASSRWRGDTQYF
. | TRBD2 | TRBJ2-3 | TRBV28 | TGTGCCAGCACTGGACTAGCGGGATTCTTCACAGATACGCAGTATTTT | CASTGLAGFFTDTQYF
. | . | TRBJ2-7 | TRBV4-3 | TGCGCCAGCAGCCAAAGCCAGGACTACGAGCAGTACTTC | CASSQSQDYEQYF
. | . | TRBJ1-1 | TRBV5-5 | TGTGCCAGCAGCTTGACAAGAATGAACACTGAAGCTTTCTTT | CASSLTRMNTEAFF
. | TRBD2 | TRBJ2-7 | TRBV4-3 | TGCGCCAGCAGCCTCACAGCGGGGGGGACCTACGAGCAGTACTTC | CASSLTAGGTYEQYF
. | . | TRBJ1-1 | TRBV6-1 | TGTGCCAGCAGTGAGAGGGGAGGAAGGGACACTGAAGCTTTCTTT | CASSERGGRDTEAFF
. | TRBD1 | TRBJ1-1 | TRBV6-5 | TGTGCCAGCAGTTACTTACAGGGGGAGGCTTTCTTT | CASSYLQGEAFF
. | TRBD1 | TRBJ2-7 | TRBV4-1 | TGCGCCAGCAGCACTGAGGGACAGGGGCCCTACGAGCAGTACTTC | CASSTEGQGPYEQYF
once | . | TRBJ1-3 | TRBV6-1 | TGTGCCAGCAGTGAATGGGGCCCGGCTGGAAACACCATATATTTT | CASSEWGPAGNTIYF
. | . | TRBJ2-7 | TRBV7-9 | TGTGCCAGCAGCTTGGGGCCTTCCTACGAGCAGTACTTC | CASSLGPSYEQYF
. | TRBD2 | TRBJ2-7 | TRBV19 | TGTGCCAGTAGTATAGGCCTAGCGGTGATCTACGAGCAGTACTTC | CASSIGLAVIYEQYF
. | TRBD1 | TRBJ1-5 | TRBV12-5 | TGTGCTAGTGGTTTGGACAGGGGCCCCGATCAGCCCCAGCATTTT | CASGLDRGPDQPQHF
. | TRBD1 | TRBJ2-7 | TRBV7-9 | TGTGCCAGCAGCCACCCTCGGGACAGCTACGAGCAGTACTTC | CASSHPRDSYEQYF
. | TRBD1 | TRBJ2-2 | TRBV28 | TGTGCCAGCAGGGGGGCCGGGACAGGGGCGATACGGAGGGGCACCGGGGAGCTGTTTTTT | CASRGAGTGAIRRGTGELFF
. | TRBD1 | TRBJ2-7 | TRBV7-9 | TGTGCCAGCAGCCCGGGACAGGGTAACGAGCAGTACTTC | CASSPGQGNEQYF